This T cell receptor (beta chain) came from a study of blood T cells in healthy people across ages. Study findings and constraints: Naive CD4+ cell counts and diversity both ran higher in long-lived than in aged donors.

The study recruited healthy Caucasian donors from Russia who were aged about 6 to 95. The sample, about 9.7 milliliters of peripheral blood, was drawn from each donor. A J-beta primer mix and a sample-barcoded 5' primer were used in a second PCR of roughly 6 to 12 cycles. TCRdb re-called the 5' RACE reads through MiXCR, storing one row per CDR3 protein. The sample carries over a million distinct CDR3 sequences, 40% to 50% recorded once. This CDR3 region has 17 residues. The germline CDR1 and CDR2 sequences are MGHDK and SYGVNS. This clonotype showed up just a few times. Its target is unknown. The junction departs from the called germline gene at one end, perhaps through a read error.

The TCR was taken from a woman in her sixties or seventies in good health. Sequenced input: blood. The rearrangement joins TRBV25-1 to TRBJ1-4, with a possible D match to TRBD1 (6 bases). The CDR3 bases are TGTGCCAGCAGTGAATATGGGGGGCCCCCAACTAATAAAAAACTGTTTTTT. Its protein is CASSEYGGPPTNKKLFF.